The clone carrying this T cell receptor (beta chain) was seen a handful of times. The data belong to a study of T cells after yellow fever vaccination. The CDR3 contains 11 residues. Germline values: CDR1 SGHTS, CDR2 YDEGEE. V was cut by 4 bases and J by 8 bases, with 10 bases left in between. MiXCR was run by TCRdb on the 5' RACE reads, yielding one entry per CDR3 protein. The sample includes about 210,000 distinct CDR3 sequences, approximately 6.3% seen only once; the top ten take roughly 1%. The source of this sequence is a young man who received the YFV17D yellow fever vaccine. The sample here was CD4+ T cells sorted from PBMCs, taken on the day of the yellow fever booster vaccination. V is TRBV5-8 and J is TRBJ2-7, with D tentatively TRBD1 (5 bases). Written as DNA, the CDR3 is TGTGCCAGCAGCGGTCAGGGTAAGCAGTACTTC. Encoded protein: CASSGQGKQYF. Supplemented by reference TRBV5-8 and TRBJ2-7, the full variable domain reads EAGVTQSPTHLIKTRGQQATLRCSPISGHTSVYWYQQALGLGLQFLLWYDEGEERNRGNFPPRFSGRQFPNYSSELNVNALELEDSALYLCASSGQGKQYFGPGTRLTVT.